The 21 T cell receptor beta chains presented below share a single source sample, sequenced in a study of blood T cell repertoires in COVID-19. The data were produced by immunoSEQ multiplex PCR, yet TCRdb's version contains in-frame clones alone and is incomplete. The sample consists of some 120,000 clones, around four fifths of them appearing once. The sample consisted of peripheral blood. The source is a man in his 60s with acute or convalescent COVID-19.

The chain employs TRBV11-2 and TRBJ2-2, with D perhaps matching TRBD2 (6 bases). Deletions cut 5 bases from V and 1 base from J, with 14 bases between. The CDR3 loop spans 16 amino acids. Germline CDR1 and CDR2: SGHAT and FQNNGV. The CDR3 coding sequence is TGTGCCAGCAGCCGCATTCCTAGCGTGAACACCGGGGAGCTGTTTTTT. Translating gives CASSRIPSVNTGELFF.

The CDR3 region has the DNA TGTGCCAGCAGCTTAACGGGGACAACACAGCGACATACGCAGTATTTT. Protein sequence: CASSLTGTTQRHTQYF. The chain is built from TRBV5-5 and TRBJ2-3; a possible D gene is TRBD1 (6 bases). This CDR3 spans 16 amino acids. CDR1 and CDR2 (germline): SGHKS, YYEKEE (reference sequence). The germline V and J ends were trimmed by 2 bases and 7 bases, with 20 bases remaining between them.

In this sample, this clone turned up once. CDR3 sequence: CAWSPTGIVGYTF. CDR3 sequence (DNA): TGTGCCTGGAGTCCGACAGGGATCGTTGGCTACACCTTC. The chain joins TRBV30 to TRBJ1-2, with TRBD1 matching over 7 bases. Losses at the gene ends were 2 bases for V and 7 bases for J; bases not matched to a gene: 7. The germline CDR1 and CDR2 sequences are GTSNPN and SVGIG (reference sequence). CDR3 size: 13 residues. The full variable domain, completed using reference TRBV30 and TRBJ1-2, is SQTIHQWPATLVQPVGSPLSLECTVEGTSNPNLYWYRQAAGRGLQLLFYSVGIGQISSEVPQNLSASRPQDRQFILSSKKLLLSDSGFYLCAWSPTGIVGYTFGSGTRLTVV.

J is TRBJ1-3 and V is TRBV3-1 (or the pseudogene TRBV3-2); D remains ambiguous. The CDR3 runs 14 residues. The V end was cut by 2 bases, the J end by 2 bases, with 7 bases between. Germline CDR1 LGHDT, CDR2 YNNKEL (reference sequence). CDR3 in DNA: TGTGCCAGCAGCCAACGAGAAGCTGGAAACACCATATATTTT. Residues: CASSQREAGNTIYF.

The rearrangement joins TRBV28 to TRBJ2-5, with 9 bases matching TRBD2. V lost 3 bases, J lost 5 bases, and 4 bases stayed unmatched. Germline V gene data show CDR1 as MDHEN and CDR2 as SYDVKM. The CDR3 runs 14 residues. This CDR3 is CASSLAGGPETQYF. CDR3 DNA: TGTGCCAGCAGTTTGGCGGGAGGGCCCGAGACCCAGTACTTC.

In its sample, this clone was seen once. The chain employs TRBV18 and TRBJ2-7; D uncertain. The CDR3 length is 13 residues. Between the trimmed V and J ends, which lost 1 base and 3 bases, there was a span of 7 bases. Germline V gene sequence: CDR1 KGHSH, CDR2 LQKENI. The CDR3 DNA reads as TGTGCCAGCTCACCACTTTCAAACTACGAGCAGTACTTC. The encoded protein is CASSPLSNYEQYF. Full variable domain (remainder filled in from reference TRBV18 and TRBJ2-7): NAGVMQNPRHLVRRRGQEARLRCSPMKGHSHVYWYRQLPEEGLKFMVYLQKENIIDESGMPKERFSAEFPKEGPSILRIQQVVRGDSAAYFCASSPLSNYEQYFGPGTRLTVT.

In its sample, this clone was seen many times. J is TRBJ2-1 and V is TRBV4-1; 7 positions match TRBD2. V lost 4 bases, J lost 8 bases, and 11 bases stayed unmatched. The CDR3 is made up of 15 amino acids. Germline V CDR1 and CDR2: MGHRA, YSYEKL. CDR3 DNA: TGCGCCAGCAGCCCCGGGCAAGGGGAGGGCTATGAGCAGTTCTTC. Protein product: CASSPGQGEGYEQFF.

The genes are TRBV24-1 and TRBJ2-2; D not resolved. The CDR3 is made up of 16 amino acids. In germline, CDR1 is KGHDR, CDR2 SFDVKD. V was trimmed by 2 bases and J by 1 base, leaving 10 bases between them. The DNA of the CDR3 is TGTGCCACCAGTGATTATGCGCCCGTGAACACCGGGGAGCTGTTTTTT. Its translation is CATSDYAPVNTGELFF.

The genes are TRBV9 and TRBJ1-6; no reliable D call. The CDR3 has 17 residues. Deletions cut 2 bases from V and 0 bases from J, with 12 bases between. Per the germline V gene, CDR1 is SGDLS and CDR2 is YYNGEE. The CDR3 protein is CASSVFELSSYNSPLHF. The CDR3 nucleotides are TGTGCCAGCAGCGTGTTTGAGCTTAGCTCCTATAATTCACCCCTCCACTTT.

The chain is built from TRBV2 and TRBJ2-5; TRBD2 is a possible D gene (5 bases). Trimming removed 3 bases at V and 4 bases at J, with 9 bases between. CDR3 size: 13 residues. Per germline, CDR1 SNHLY and CDR2 FYNNEI. CDR3 nucleotides: TGTGCCAGCAGTGATCGGGGAGTAGAGACCCAGTACTTC. It encodes CASSDRGVETQYF. Full variable domain (outside the CDR3, taken from reference TRBV2 and TRBJ2-5): EPEVTQTPSHQVTQMGQEVILRCVPISNHLYFYWYRQILGQKVEFLVSFYNNEISEKSEIFDDQFSVERPDGSNFTLKIRSTKLEDSAMYFCASSDRGVETQYFGPGTRLLVL.

Regarding this clone: One end of the junction does not line up with germline, which may come from a read error. Here the CDR3 reads CASSTTIMGRVF. The DNA for the CDR3 is TGTGCCAGTAGTACAACTATCATGGGGCGAGTTTTT. The chain links TRBV19 to TRBJ1-4; a possible D gene is TRBD1 (5 bases). CDR1 is LNHDA and CDR2 is SQIVND in the germline V gene (reference sequence). This CDR3 has 12 residues.

The chain has TRBV19 and TRBJ1-5; D unclear. From germline, CDR1 is LNHDA and CDR2 SQIVND (reference sequence). V lost 2 bases to trimming and J lost 3 bases, with 14 bases between them. The CDR3 spans 16 residues. CDR3 loop: CASSIPRAGFNQPQHF. Here the CDR3 DNA reads TGTGCCAGTAGTATACCCAGAGCAGGATTCAATCAGCCCCAGCATTTT.

The chain uses TRBV7-6 and TRBJ1-1; D is unclear. From germline, CDR1 is SGHVS and CDR2 FNYEAQ. This CDR3 is 14 amino acids long. Trimming removed 1 base at V and 4 bases at J, with 10 bases between. CDR3 residues: CASSLGEAGTEAFF. CDR3 in DNA: TGTGCCAGCAGCTTAGGGGAAGCGGGCACTGAAGCTTTCTTT. The full variable domain, with the rest looked up from reference TRBV7-6 and TRBJ1-1, is GAGVSQSPRYKVTKRGQDVALRCDPISGHVSLYWYRQALGQGPEFLTYFNYEAQQDKSGLPNDRFSAERPEGSISTLTIQRTEQRDSAMYRCASSLGEAGTEAFFGQGTRLTVV.

J is TRBJ2-6 and V is TRBV18, with 9 nucleotides matching TRBD1. Germline V gene lookup returns CDR1 KGHSH and CDR2 LQKENI. The CDR3 is 20 amino acids. V lost 0 bases, J lost 1 base, and 10 bases stayed unmatched. The CDR3 spells CASSPPRPGQGLSGANVLTF. CDR3 DNA sequence: TGTGCCAGCTCACCACCGCGGCCGGGACAGGGTTTATCTGGGGCCAACGTCCTGACTTTC.

The chain carries TRBV5-1 and TRBJ1-3; D call uncertain. The CDR3 runs to 15 residues. Germline CDR1 is SGHRS and CDR2 is YFSETQ. V lost 4 bases to trimming and J lost 0 bases, with 11 bases between them. For the CDR3, the DNA is TGCGCCAGCAGCGTTGGACGGGACTCTGGAAACACCATATATTTT. This codes for CASSVGRDSGNTIYF.

The CDR3 reads CATSRALAPGGELFF. CDR3 DNA sequence: TGTGCCACCAGCAGAGCGCTAGCCCCAGGCGGGGAGCTGTTTTTT. The chain employs TRBV15 and TRBJ2-2; perhaps TRBD2 as D (5 bases). Per the germline V gene, CDR1 is LNHNV and CDR2 is YYDKDF (reference sequence). Trimming pared 1 base from V and 7 bases from J, leaving 13 bases between. The CDR3 loop spans 15 amino acids.

The rearrangement uses TRBV9 and TRBJ2-1, with 7 nucleotides matching TRBD2. The CDR3 runs to 15 residues. Germline assignment: CDR1 SGDLS and CDR2 YYNGEE. J gave up 5 bases and V 0 bases, and 5 bases lay outside the gene matches. The CDR3 protein is CASSVGASGNNEQFF. The CDR3 region has the DNA TGTGCCAGCAGCGTAGGGGCTAGCGGTAACAATGAGCAGTTCTTC.

The rearrangement joins TRBV18 to TRBJ1-1; TRBD1 is a possible D gene (6 bases). CDR3 length: 15 amino acids. V lost 4 bases, J lost 4 bases, and 16 bases lay in between. Germline-derived CDR1 and CDR2 are KGHSH and LQKENI. CDR3 amino acids: CASSRDIPGGTEAFF. CDR3 nucleotide sequence: TGTGCCAGCTCACGGGACATCCCTGGGGGCACTGAAGCTTTCTTT.

The chain employs TRBV16 and TRBJ1-2; possible D gene TRBD1, 6 bases. Trimming stripped 2 bases from V and 4 bases from J, with 11 bases between. Germline assignment: CDR1 KGHSY and CDR2 FQNENV. This CDR3 has 14 amino acids. The CDR3 loop is CASSQQRGSYGYTF. The CDR3, as DNA: TGTGCCAGCAGCCAACAAAGGGGGTCCTATGGCTACACCTTC.

This rearrangement joins TRBV5-1 to TRBJ2-5; 13 bases align to TRBD2. Germline V gene sequence: CDR1 SGHRS, CDR2 YFSETQ. The length of the CDR3 is 15 residues. V shed 6 bases, J shed 4 bases, and the junction held 6 bases outside the gene matches. The CDR3 DNA is TGCGCCAGCACCACTGGACTAGCGGGAGCAGAGACCCAGTACTTC. It is translated as CASTTGLAGAETQYF.

This chain uses TRBV2 with TRBJ2-5; D is perhaps TRBD2 (5 bases). V was cut by 5 bases and J by 1 base, with 11 bases left in between. The germline V gene encodes CDR1 SNHLY and CDR2 FYNNEI. There are 14 residues in the CDR3. CDR3 sequence (DNA): TGTGCCAGCAGTATCTTAGCGATCCAAGAGACCCAGTACTTC. It is translated as CASSILAIQETQYF. The entire variable domain, with the rest obtained from reference TRBV2 and TRBJ2-5, is as follows: EPEVTQTPSHQVTQMGQEVILRCVPISNHLYFYWYRQILGQKVEFLVSFYNNEISEKSEIFDDQFSVERPDGSNFTLKIRSTKLEDSAMYFCASSILAIQETQYFGPGTRLLVL.